The next 2 T cell receptor beta chains were all read from a single sample in a study of blood T cell repertoires in COVID-19. Profiled with immunoSEQ multiplex PCR; TCRdb holds only in-frame clones, not every one. The profile shows 300,000 to 350,000 clones, 87% of them singletons. The source material was PBMCs or T cells enriched from blood (not recorded which). The receptors were sampled from a woman aged 25 to 39 who had recovered from COVID-19.

This clone has just a few counts. The V and J genes are TRBV9 and TRBJ2-1, with 8 bases lining up with TRBD1. Trimming removed 0 bases from V and 2 bases from J; junction bases left unmatched: 4. Germline V CDR1 and CDR2: SGDLS, YYNGEE. The CDR3 extends over 16 amino acids. Here the CDR3 reads CASSVGGTGAYNEQFF. CDR3 in DNA: TGTGCCAGCAGCGTAGGGGGGACAGGAGCCTACAATGAGCAGTTCTTC.

The chain is built from TRBV12-3 or TRBV12-4 and TRBJ2-7; 8 bases line up with TRBD1. With V trimmed by 6 bases and J by 0 bases, 1 base remained unmatched. The CDR3 covers 13 residues. CDR3 sequence: CASRGQDSYEQYF. DNA of the CDR3: TGTGCCAGCAGGGGACAGGACTCCTACGAGCAGTACTTC.